The present T cell receptor (beta chain) was sequenced within a study of blood T cell repertoires in COVID-19. Whole-study context: COVID-19 samples from acute and convalescent phases originated in the United States, Italy and Spain. T cells, B-cell-depleted T cells, or PBMCs provided the cDNA or gDNA that served as material.

This CDR3 region has 12 residues. V lost 7 bases, J lost 5 bases, and 4 bases stayed unmatched. From germline, CDR1 is MNHNY and CDR2 SVGAGI (reference sequence). As handled by the study authors: The assay estimated nucleated cells by amplifying reference gene primers. Profiling relied on immunoSEQ multiplex PCR, and the TCRdb table lists in-frame clones only, not all of them. That table gives V, J and clone size, and the DNA gave D and trimming. The repertoire holds 260,000 or so clones, with around 88% as singletons. The clonotype was recovered from a man older than 75 with acute or convalescent COVID-19. This chain connects TRBV6-6 to TRBJ1-2, with TRBD1 identical over 7 bases. Material: peripheral blood. This CDR3 is CASTQGQYGYTF. CDR3 coding DNA: TGTGCCAGCACACAGGGGCAGTATGGCTACACCTTC.